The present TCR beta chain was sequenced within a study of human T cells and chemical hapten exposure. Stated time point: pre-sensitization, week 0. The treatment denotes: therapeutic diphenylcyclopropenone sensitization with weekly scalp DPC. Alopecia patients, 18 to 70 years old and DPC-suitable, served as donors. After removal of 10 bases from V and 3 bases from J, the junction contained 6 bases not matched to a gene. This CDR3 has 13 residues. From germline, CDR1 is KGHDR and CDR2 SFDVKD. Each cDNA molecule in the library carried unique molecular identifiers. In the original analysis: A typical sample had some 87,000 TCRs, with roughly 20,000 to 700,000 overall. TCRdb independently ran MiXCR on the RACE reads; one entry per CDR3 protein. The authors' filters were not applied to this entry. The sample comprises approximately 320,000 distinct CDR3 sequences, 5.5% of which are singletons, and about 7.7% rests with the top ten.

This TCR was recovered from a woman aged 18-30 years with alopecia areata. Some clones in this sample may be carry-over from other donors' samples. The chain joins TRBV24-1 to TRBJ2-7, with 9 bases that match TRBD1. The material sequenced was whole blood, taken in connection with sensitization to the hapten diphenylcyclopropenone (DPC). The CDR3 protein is CATTDRGLYEQYF. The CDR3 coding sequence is TGTGCCACAACGGACAGGGGACTCTACGAGCAGTACTTC.